Sequencing of this T cell receptor (beta chain) was carried out in a study of blood T cell repertoires in COVID-19. Across the study: COVID-19 samples collected from the United States, Italy and Spain covered acute and convalescent phases. The analysed material was cDNA or gDNA that came from T cells, B-cell-depleted T cells, or PBMCs.

Trimming stripped 0 bases from V and 0 bases from J, with 9 bases between. Germline CDR1 is MDHEN and CDR2 is SYDVKM. The CDR3 runs 16 residues. Per the original data handling: Using reference gene primer amplification, nucleated cell counts were estimated. This table comes from immunoSEQ multiplex PCR, and its TCRdb copy is limited to in-frame clones, with some not included. V, J and clone size are taken as reported in that table, and D and trimming were inferred from the DNA itself. The table shows over 55,000 clones, with roughly 89% occurring only once. The chain carries TRBV28 and TRBJ2-1; no firm D call. The sequence came from an elderly woman with acute or convalescent COVID-19. The sequencing sample was made of peripheral blood. The CDR3 DNA reads TGTGCCAGCAGTTTATGGGTCTTTAGCTCCTACAATGAGCAGTTCTTC. Residues: CASSLWVFSSYNEQFF.